This T cell receptor (beta chain) was obtained from a study of OX40 agonist ivuxolimab in advanced cancers. Looking at the study overall: Eligibility admitted prior anti-PD-1, anti-PD-L1 or anti-CTLA-4 therapy; about 39% had some.

Generated by immunoSEQ multiplex PCR, the TCRdb table keeps only in-frame clones and is missing some. The data contain 80,000 to 100,000 clones, 90% to 95% of them singletons. Notes on this clone: Its antigen is undetermined.

Regarding the study as a whole: The CD4+ and CD8+ T cells in the blood had expanded clonally by week 6 at 0.1 to 3.0 mg/kg.

This specimen consisted of CD4+ or CD8+ T cells sorted from blood, obtained in a trial of the OX40 agonist ivuxolimab. The receptor's source is an adult with an advanced solid tumor such as melanoma, head and neck, liver or kidney cancer.

The CDR3 protein is CASSHPGQGYGYTF. The CDR3 region has the DNA TGCGCCAGCAGCCATCCGGGACAGGGATATGGCTACACCTTC. The chain links TRBV4-1 to TRBJ1-2; TRBD1 matches 9 bases. CDR3 length: 14 residues. With V trimmed by 3 bases and J by 5 bases, 4 bases remained unmatched. Germline V gene data show CDR1 as MGHRA and CDR2 as YSYEKL.